The source of this TCR beta chain is a study of tissue T cells after allogeneic stem cell transplantation. The CDR3 totals 16 residues. Germline V gives CDR1 LNHNV, CDR2 YYDKDF (reference sequence). V was shortened by 2 bases and J by 2 bases, with 14 bases between the two germline ends. Using immunoSEQ multiplex PCR, the repertoire was profiled, and TCRdb retains in-frame clones only, with some absent. The sample holds some 24,000 clones; around 70% are singletons and the top ten take 6% to 8.5%. This chain links TRBV15 with TRBJ2-3, with TRBD1 as a possible D gene (5 bases). The source was tissue from the ileum, collected at autopsy. This receptor was obtained from a female donor of 60 years or more with lung cancer. CDR3 in amino acids: CATSRRYGADTDTQYF. CDR3 nucleotides: TGTGCCACCAGCAGACGCTATGGGGCCGACACAGATACGCAGTATTTT. Filled out from reference TRBV15 and TRBJ2-3, the complete variable domain reads DAMVIQNPRYQVTQFGKPVTLSCSQTLNHNVMYWYQQKSSQAPKLLFHYYDKDFNNEADTPDNFQSRRPNTSFCFLDIRSPGLGDTAMYLCATSRRYGADTDTQYFGPGTRLTVL.